This entry lists 18 T cell receptor beta chains sequenced from one sample in a study of blood T cell repertoires in COVID-19. The data were produced by immunoSEQ multiplex PCR, yet TCRdb's version contains in-frame clones alone and is incomplete. The data hold about 270,000 clones, with 83% observed a single time. The sequencing input was peripheral blood. The receptors originated from a woman in her fifties or sixties who had recovered from COVID-19.

This clone was detected once. The chain has TRBV19 and TRBJ2-7, with TRBD2 as a possible D gene (6 bases). This CDR3 has 14 amino acids. CDR1 is LNHDA, CDR2 SQIVND, per germline (reference sequence). V was pared by 5 bases and J by 0 bases, with 11 bases between. The CDR3 sequence is CASSPTGSSYEQYF. In nucleotides, the CDR3 is TGTGCCAGTAGTCCCACCGGGAGCTCCTACGAGCAGTACTTC.

This sequence joins TRBV7-8 and TRBJ2-1, with 10 nucleotides matching TRBD2. Germline CDR1 reads SGHVS; CDR2 reads FQNEAQ. This CDR3 has 16 residues. The junction had 13 bases not matched to a gene; V was cut back by 8 bases and J by 6 bases. The chain's CDR3 is CASAQVLAGVGNEQFF. CDR3 in DNA: TGTGCCAGCGCCCAAGTTCTAGCGGGAGTGGGCAATGAGCAGTTCTTC.

This clone showed up just a few times. The J gene is TRBJ1-1, the V gene TRBV19, with D maybe TRBD1 (6 bases). The CDR3 consists of 15 residues. The V gene lost 3 bases and the J gene lost 4 bases, with 15 bases spanning the gap. From germline, CDR1 is LNHDA and CDR2 SQIVND (reference sequence). The CDR3 DNA sequence: TGTGCCAGTAGTATCGGCTCCAGGGGTGGCACTGAAGCTTTCTTT. Translation gives CASSIGSRGGTEAFF.

V gene TRBV6-4 combines with J gene TRBJ2-7; D is perhaps TRBD1 (6 bases). The CDR3 length is 13 residues. V lost 5 bases, J lost 6 bases, and 14 bases lay in between. Germline CDR1 reads MRHNA; CDR2 reads SNTAGT. CDR3 residues: CASSRSGEGEQYF. The CDR3 DNA sequence: TGTGCCAGCAGTCGTTCAGGGGAAGGCGAGCAGTACTTC.

This clone came up a few times. V is TRBV6-6 and J is TRBJ2-1; tentative D call: TRBD1 (5 bases). The CDR3 contains 16 residues. Germline V gene data show CDR1 as MNHNY and CDR2 as SVGAGI (reference sequence). Trimming removed 5 bases at V and 0 bases at J, with 14 bases between. The chain's CDR3 is CASSRDRGSSYNEQFF. Written as DNA, the CDR3 is TGTGCCAGCAGTAGAGATAGGGGTAGCTCCTACAATGAGCAGTTCTTC.

This clone has just a few counts. The V gene is TRBV24-1, the J gene TRBJ1-2; no clear D gene. The ends were cut back, 9 bases at V and 0 bases at J, with 10 bases in the middle. Germline V gene sequence: CDR1 KGHDR, CDR2 SFDVKD. This CDR3 is 13 amino acids long. CDR3 protein: CATAPGANYGYTF. DNA for the CDR3: TGTGCCACCGCCCCGGGAGCTAACTATGGCTACACCTTC.

V usage is TRBV21-1 and J usage is TRBJ2-4; TRBD1 is the table's D call and was not checked against the DNA. TRBV21-1 is a documented pseudogene. This CDR3 has 16 amino acids. DNA of the CDR3: TGTGCCAGCAGCAAAGAGAAACATTTAGCCAAAAACATTCAGTACTTC. Translating it yields CASSKEKHLAKNIQYF.

The J gene is TRBJ2-1, the V gene TRBV5-1; 10 nucleotides line up with TRBD2. Trimming at V came to 2 bases and at J to 5 bases, leaving 1 base not matched to a gene. The CDR3 consists of 14 residues. Germline CDR1 reads SGHRS; CDR2 reads YFSETQ. Written as DNA, the CDR3 is TGCGCCAGCAGCTTACTAGCGGGGAACAATGAGCAGTTCTTC. Encoded protein: CASSLLAGNNEQFF.

V is TRBV7-3 and J is TRBJ2-7, with TRBD1 as a possible D gene (5 bases). The CDR3 is 14 amino acids. The ends were cut back, 5 bases at V and 6 bases at J, with 17 bases in the middle. Germline V lookup: CDR1 SGHTA, CDR2 FQGTGA. This CDR3 reads CASSTGGALSEQYF. The CDR3 nucleotides are TGTGCCAGCAGCACTGGTGGGGCCCTCTCCGAGCAGTACTTC.

This clone was observed a handful of times. V and J are TRBV28 and TRBJ2-1; 8 bases are shared with TRBD2. From germline, CDR1 is MDHEN and CDR2 SYDVKM. CDR3 length equals 16 residues. Trimming removed 7 bases from V and 8 bases from J; junction bases left unmatched: 16. The CDR3 sequence: CASTPRGGDGRDEQFF. In DNA form, the CDR3 reads TGTGCCAGCACCCCCCGGGGGGGGGATGGTCGGGATGAGCAGTTCTTC.

The chain links TRBV19 to TRBJ2-3, with D maybe TRBD2 (7 bases). CDR1 LNHDA and CDR2 SQIVND come from the germline V gene (reference sequence). This CDR3 comprises 16 residues. Trimming took 5 bases from V and 2 from J, leaving 17 bases between them. CDR3 loop: CASSPLAGAVTDTQYF. CDR3 bases: TGTGCCAGTAGTCCCCTCGCGGGGGCCGTCACAGATACGCAGTATTTT.

The chain uses TRBV5-1 and TRBJ1-1; 7 bases agree with TRBD1. V shed 2 bases, J shed 0 bases, and the junction held 7 bases outside the gene matches. The CDR3 is made up of 16 amino acids. CDR1 and CDR2 from the germline V gene are SGHRS and YFSETQ. DNA for the CDR3: TGCGCCAGCAGCTTACTTTGGGACAGCATGAACACTGAAGCTTTCTTT. This translates into CASSLLWDSMNTEAFF.

J is TRBJ1-2 and V is TRBV24-1; tentative D call: TRBD1 (6 bases). The germline V gene encodes CDR1 KGHDR and CDR2 SFDVKD. The CDR3 covers 13 residues. Trimming pared 2 bases from V and 8 bases from J, leaving 11 bases between. The DNA for the CDR3 is TGTGCCACCAGTGATTCAGGGGCGAGGGGCTACACCTTC. This encodes CATSDSGARGYTF.

This sequence joins TRBV18 and TRBJ1-1, with 7 bases that match TRBD1. The CDR3 has 15 residues. V was pared by 6 bases and J by 4 bases, with 11 bases of the junction left unmatched. Germline V gene sequence: CDR1 KGHSH, CDR2 LQKENI. The CDR3 coding sequence is TGTGCCAGCTCCCTCAGGGGGGCTGAAGGCACTGAAGCTTTCTTT. Translated: CASSLRGAEGTEAFF.

The rearrangement uses TRBV4-2 and TRBJ2-2; 8 bases fit TRBD1. From germline, CDR1 is LGHNA and CDR2 YNFKEQ. With 8 bases clipped from V and 0 bases from J, the junction kept 11 bases outside the gene matches. The CDR3 sequence is 17 residues long. In DNA form, the CDR3 reads TGTGCCAGCGCAACAGTTTCGGACAGGGCGAACACCGGGGAGCTGTTTTTT. It specifies CASATVSDRANTGELFF.

The rearrangement joins TRBV7-9 to TRBJ2-7; D unclear. V lost 5 bases and J lost 0, with 8 bases in between. The CDR3 spans 13 residues. Germline V CDR1 and CDR2: SEHNR, FQNEAQ (reference sequence). The CDR3 region is CASSREYSYEQYF. CDR3 DNA: TGTGCCAGCAGCCGAGAGTACTCCTACGAGCAGTACTTC.

The chain links TRBV5-1 to TRBJ1-1; D may be TRBD1 (5 bases). This CDR3 has 14 residues. Trimming stripped 2 bases from V and 0 bases from J, with 8 bases between. The germline V gene has CDR1 SGHRS and CDR2 YFSETQ. In DNA form, the CDR3 reads TGCGCCAGCAGCTTCGGGGGGGTGAACACTGAAGCTTTCTTT. As protein: CASSFGGVNTEAFF.

The chain recombines TRBV5-1 with TRBJ1-4; D remains ambiguous. The V end lost 4 bases, the J end lost 2 bases, and 9 bases lay between the germline ends. The CDR3 runs 14 residues. CDR1 is SGHRS and CDR2 is YFSETQ in the germline V gene. The CDR3 nucleotides read TGCGCCAGCAGCGCGGGGTTTACTAATGAAAAACTGTTTTTT. Translating gives CASSAGFTNEKLFF.